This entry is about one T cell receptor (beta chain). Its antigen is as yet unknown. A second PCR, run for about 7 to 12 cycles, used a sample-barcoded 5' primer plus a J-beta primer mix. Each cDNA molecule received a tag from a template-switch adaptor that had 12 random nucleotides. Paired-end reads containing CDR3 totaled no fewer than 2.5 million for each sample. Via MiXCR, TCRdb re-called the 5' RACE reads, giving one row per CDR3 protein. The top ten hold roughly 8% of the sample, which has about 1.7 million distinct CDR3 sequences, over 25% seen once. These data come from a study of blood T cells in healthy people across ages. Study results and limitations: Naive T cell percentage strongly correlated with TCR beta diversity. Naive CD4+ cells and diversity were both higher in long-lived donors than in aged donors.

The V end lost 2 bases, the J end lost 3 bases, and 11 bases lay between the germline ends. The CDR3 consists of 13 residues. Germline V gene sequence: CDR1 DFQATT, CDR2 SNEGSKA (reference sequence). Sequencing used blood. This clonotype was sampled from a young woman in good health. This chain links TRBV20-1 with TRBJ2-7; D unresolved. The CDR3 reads CSARSLVRYEQYF. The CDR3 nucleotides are TGCAGTGCTAGATCCCTAGTCCGCTACGAGCAGTACTTC.